This T cell receptor beta chain is from a study of blood T cell repertoires in COVID-19. Study information: Samples of COVID-19 (acute and convalescent) were obtained from the United States, Italy and Spain. The cDNA or gDNA used as material had been derived from T cells, B-cell-depleted T cells, or PBMCs.

Losses at the gene ends were 2 bases for V and 4 bases for J; bases not matched to a gene: 9. The CDR3 contains 15 residues. Germline V gene data show CDR1 as GTSNPN and CDR2 as SVGIG (reference sequence). Per the original data handling: Counts of nucleated cells, estimated from reference gene primer amplification, were obtained. Some clones are missing from TCRdb's copy, which holds only in-frame ones; the method was immunoSEQ multiplex PCR. The DNA was the basis for D and trimming; V, J and clone size are from that table. Here the sample spans just over 70,000 clones, 75% to 90% being singletons. This sequence was found in a man in his sixties or seventies who had recovered from COVID-19. The sequencing sample was made of peripheral blood. The chain links TRBV30 to TRBJ2-3; 7 bases line up with TRBD2. The CDR3 nucleotides read TGTGCCTGGAGTAAAGGTGGGAGGGAGGCAGATACGCAGTATTTT. It translates to CAWSKGGREADTQYF.